This T cell receptor (beta chain) originates from a study of spatial heterogeneity in lung cancer. The wider study: Strong correlation linked TCR transcript counts in tumor regions to a T cell module score derived from matched bulk RNA-seq.

TCRdb recomputed calls from the 5' RACE reads with MiXCR, one row per CDR3 protein. The profile shows around 20,000 distinct CDR3 sequences, around 8.1% of them singletons. Note on this clonotype: As yet, its antigen is unknown.

Time point meaning: sample taken at primary tumor resection. Donors were around 70 untreated early-stage non-small cell lung cancer patients. Unsorted whole RNA of tumor, nontumor lung or frozen PBMC was sequenced. Study-wide results and caveats: The number of expanded tumor alpha and beta chains correlated with mutation number. Alpha chain coverage of tumor T cells was estimated at 6% to 9%, and beta chain coverage at 12% to 15%.

This receptor was taken from a male donor with early-stage non-small cell lung cancer. This specimen was lung tumor tissue, taken at surgery.

The CDR3 coding sequence is TGCAGTGCTAGACTCGGTAGCTCCTACGAGCAGTACTTC. Amino acids: CSARLGSSYEQYF. The J gene is TRBJ2-7, the V gene TRBV20-1; D gene unclear. Trimming took off 2 bases at V and 0 bases at J, with 8 bases between the two ends. The CDR3 runs to 13 residues. Per the germline V gene, CDR1 is DFQATT and CDR2 is SNEGSKA (reference sequence).